Listed below are T cell receptor beta chains from one sample, sequenced in a study of OX40 agonist ivuxolimab in advanced cancers. The method was immunoSEQ multiplex PCR; TCRdb's version includes in-frame clones alone and lacks a portion of them. The sample yields tens of thousands of clones, 75% to 90% seen once. The source was CD4+ or CD8+ T cells sorted from blood, collected in a trial of the OX40 agonist ivuxolimab. The source of these receptors is an adult with an advanced solid tumor such as melanoma, head and neck, liver or kidney cancer. The CDR3 runs from the conserved cysteine through the conserved F or W. The D gene is left open where the match is weak. Size tells how often a clone was seen (once, few, many) or the class of an expanded clone, and some rows leave it out.

D gene,J gene,V gene,clone size,CDR3 protein,CDR3 DNA
NA,TRBJ1-1,TRBV5-5,NA,CASSLRVSNTEAFF,TGTGCCAGCAGCTTGCGAGTGTCGAACACTGAAGCTTTCTTT
NA,TRBJ1-1,TRBV9,NA,CASSVSGVQNTEAFF,TGTGCCAGCAGCGTCTCAGGGGTGCAGAACACTGAAGCTTTCTTT
NA,TRBJ2-7,TRBV15,NA,CATSRPSGRIPYEQYF,TGTGCCACCAGCAGGCCCTCGGGTAGGATCCCCTACGAGCAGTACTTC
TRBD1,TRBJ2-7,TRBV9,NA,CASSPRDRVYEQYF,TGTGCCAGCAGCCCCAGGGACAGGGTCTACGAGCAGTACTTC
NA,TRBJ2-7,TRBV9,once,CASSRREYYEQYF,TGTGCCAGCAGCAGGCGAGAATATTACGAGCAGTACTTC
NA,TRBJ1-3,TRBV2,few,CVVDTIYF,TGTGTCGTGGACACCATATATTTT
NA,TRBJ1-2,TRBV9,NA,CASSVDGTDYGYTF,TGTGCCAGCAGCGTAGACGGGACCGACTATGGCTACACCTTC
NA,TRBJ2-5,TRBV5-6,NA,CASSLEAGLAETQYF,TGTGCCAGCAGCTTGGAGGCAGGGTTAGCGGAGACCCAGTACTTC
NA,TRBJ1-1,TRBV19,NA,CASSPGVYNRDTEAFF,TGTGCCAGTAGCCCGGGGGTTTATAATCGGGACACTGAAGCTTTCTTT
TRBD2,TRBJ2-5,TRBV18,NA,CASSPAGTTNQETQYF,TGTGCCAGCTCACCGGCCGGGACTACCAACCAAGAGACCCAGTACTTC
NA,TRBJ2-5,TRBV6-1,NA,CASSELVGGGEETQYF,TGTGCCAGCAGTGAACTCGTAGGGGGTGGAGAAGAGACCCAGTACTTC
NA,TRBJ2-7,TRBV19,NA,CASSMQVGSYEQYF,TGTGCCAGTAGTATGCAAGTGGGCTCCTACGAGCAGTACTTC
TRBD2,TRBJ2-1,TRBV4-1,few,CASSQDTSGSYYNEQFF,TGCGCCAGCAGCCAAGATACTAGCGGGAGCTACTACAATGAGCAGTTCTTC
TRBD1,TRBJ2-4,TRBV23-1,NA,CASSPGPDRENGKNIQYF,TGCGCCAGCAGTCCGGGCCCCGACAGGGAAAATGGCAAAAACATTCAGTACTTC
TRBD1,TRBJ2-7,TRBV29-1,NA,CSVEELGQGYEQYF,TGCAGCGTTGAAGAACTGGGACAGGGCTACGAGCAGTACTTC
TRBD2,TRBJ2-1,TRBV7-8,NA,CASSLFRREGGDEQFF,TGTGCCAGCAGCTTATTTCGGCGGGAGGGGGGGGATGAGCAGTTCTTC
NA,TRBJ1-2,TRBV9,NA,CASSVGGNYGYTF,TGTGCCAGCAGCGTAGGCGGAAACTATGGCTACACCTTC
TRBD1,TRBJ1-6,TRBV6-5,NA,CASSPQGENSPLHF,TGTGCCAGCAGCCCACAGGGGGAGAATTCACCCCTCCACTTT
TRBD2,TRBJ2-5,TRBV9,NA,CASSTPGTRKETQYF,TGTGCCAGCAGCACCCCCGGGACTAGAAAAGAGACCCAGTACTTC
NA,TRBJ1-2,TRBV9,NA,CASSPPGGRGTYGYTF,TGTGCCAGCAGCCCTCCGGGAGGCAGGGGCACCTATGGCTACACCTTC
NA,TRBJ1-2,TRBV11-2,NA,CASRERGAVGYTF,TGTGCCAGCAGGGAAAGGGGGGCGGTTGGCTACACCTTC
TRBD2,TRBJ2-5,TRBV7-6,once,CASSRRRSGSKGETQYF,TGTGCCAGCAGCCGGCGGCGGAGCGGGAGTAAGGGAGAGACCCAGTACTTC
TRBD1,TRBJ1-1,TRBV7-9,NA,CASSLGDRGPEAFF,TGTGCCAGCAGCTTAGGGGACAGGGGCCCTGAAGCTTTCTTT
TRBD1,TRBJ1-2,TRBV4-3,NA,CASSQDSGTVPYGYTF,TGCGCCAGCAGCCAAGATAGTGGGACAGTCCCCTATGGCTACACCTTC
TRBD2,TRBJ2-5,TRBV6-8,NA,CASSYSLGLAGVKSQYF,TGTGCCAGCAGTTACTCTTTGGGACTAGCGGGGGTGAAGTCCCAGTACTTC
NA,TRBJ1-1,TRBV5-5,once,CASSLEGSTEAFF,TGTGCCAGCAGCTTGGAGGGGAGCACTGAAGCTTTCTTT
TRBD1,TRBJ1-3,TRBV9,NA,CASSVGDRRNGNTIYF,TGTGCCAGCAGCGTAGGGGACAGGAGAAATGGAAACACCATATATTTT
TRBD2,TRBJ2-4,TRBV6-5,NA,CASRPVGGGGIQYF,TGTGCCAGCAGACCGGTCGGAGGCGGGGGCATTCAGTACTTC
NA,TRBJ2-5,TRBV7-9,NA,CASSLEYTLQETQYF,TGTGCCAGCAGCTTAGAATACACTCTACAAGAGACCCAGTACTTC
NA,TRBJ2-3,TRBV14,NA,CASSLRVHPDTQYF,TGTGCCAGCAGCCTCAGGGTACATCCAGATACGCAGTATTTT
TRBD1,TRBJ1-2,TRBV7-9,once,CASSLGQNYGYTF,TGCGCCAGCAGTTTGGGACAGAACTATGGCTACACCTTC
TRBD2,TRBJ2-2,TRBV4-3,NA,CASSQDLGTSGTGELFF,TGCGCCAGCAGCCAAGATCTTGGGACTAGCGGTACCGGGGAGCTGTTTTTT
TRBD2,TRBJ2-5,TRBV5-1,NA,CASSLELAGGLQETQYF,TGCGCCAGCAGCTTGGAACTAGCGGGGGGACTACAAGAGACCCAGTACTTC
NA,TRBJ1-1,TRBV18,NA,CASSPGPNLNTEAFF,TGTGCCAGCTCACCTGGGCCGAATTTGAACACTGAAGCTTTCTTT
NA,TRBJ2-5,TRBV9,once,CASSVFLRTQETQYF,TGTGCCAGCAGCGTATTCCTGAGGACCCAAGAGACCCAGTACTTC
TRBD2,TRBJ2-1,TRBV4-1,once,CASSQYTGLASYNEQFF,TGCGCCAGCAGCCAATACACCGGACTAGCGTCGTACAATGAGCAGTTCTTC
NA,TRBJ2-2,TRBV13,once,CASSSPGAGNTGELFF,TGTGCCAGCAGTTCGCCGGGGGCGGGGAACACCGGGGAGCTGTTTTTT
NA,TRBJ2-7,TRBV25-1,NA,CASSAGLAYEQYF,TGTGCCAGCAGTGCCGGACTTGCCTACGAGCAGTACTTC
NA,TRBJ2-7,TRBV5-6,NA,CASSLGLTYEQYF,TGTGCCAGCAGCTTAGGTCTAACTTACGAGCAGTACTTC
NA,TRBJ2-3,TRBV7-9,NA,CASSLLATSTDTQYF,TGTGCCAGCAGCTTACTAGCGACTAGCACAGATACGCAGTATTTT
NA,TRBJ2-1,TRBV6-1,NA,CASRWGKHEQFF,TGTGCCAGCAGGTGGGGTAAGCATGAGCAGTTCTTC
TRBD2,TRBJ2-7,TRBV9,NA,CASSVSGGWSYEQYF,TGTGCCAGCAGCGTGAGCGGGGGGTGGTCCTACGAGCAGTACTTC
NA,TRBJ2-1,TRBV2,NA,CASSRVVGNEQFF,TGTGCCAGCAGTAGGGTAGTTGGAAATGAGCAGTTCTTC
TRBD1,TRBJ2-2,TRBV5-5,medium-sized,CASSPDRVTGELFF,TGTGCCAGCAGCCCGGACAGGGTCACCGGGGAGCTGTTTTTT
NA,TRBJ2-6,TRBV7-2,NA,CASSLEGSGANVLTF,TGTGCCAGCAGCTTAGAGGGGTCTGGGGCCAACGTCCTGACTTTC
TRBD1,TRBJ1-2,TRBV11-1,once,CASSRGTAYGYTF,TGTGCCAGCAGCCGAGGGACAGCCTATGGCTACACCTTC
NA,TRBJ1-3,TRBV9,NA,CASSVDTGRGNTIYF,TGTGCCAGCAGCGTAGATACAGGGCGTGGAAACACCATATATTTT
TRBD1,TRBJ1-2,TRBV13,NA,CASSLGGDRGQYGYTF,TGTGCCAGCAGCTTAGGAGGTGACAGGGGACAGTATGGCTACACCTTC